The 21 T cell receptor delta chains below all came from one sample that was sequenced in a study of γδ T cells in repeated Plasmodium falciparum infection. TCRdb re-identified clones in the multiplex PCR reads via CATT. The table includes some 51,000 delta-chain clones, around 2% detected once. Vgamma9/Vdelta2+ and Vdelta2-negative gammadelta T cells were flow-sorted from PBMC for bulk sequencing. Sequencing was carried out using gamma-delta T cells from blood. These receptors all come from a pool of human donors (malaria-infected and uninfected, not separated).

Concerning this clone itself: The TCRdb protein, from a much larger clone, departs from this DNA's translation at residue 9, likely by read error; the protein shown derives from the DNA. The CDR3 region is CAFARVGAGGIRMYTDKLIF. The CDR3 DNA reads as TGTGCCTTTGCTAGGGTGGGAGCTGGGGGGATACGGATGTACACCGATAAACTCATCTTT. The V and J genes are TRDV3 and TRDJ1; 10 bases are shared with TRDD3. Because TCRdb records no J gene, it was assigned here through a match of the DNA to germline. This CDR3 contains 20 residues. V shed 2 bases, J shed 0 bases, and the junction held 21 bases outside the gene matches. From germline, CDR1 is TVYSNPD and CDR2 GDNSRS (reference sequence).

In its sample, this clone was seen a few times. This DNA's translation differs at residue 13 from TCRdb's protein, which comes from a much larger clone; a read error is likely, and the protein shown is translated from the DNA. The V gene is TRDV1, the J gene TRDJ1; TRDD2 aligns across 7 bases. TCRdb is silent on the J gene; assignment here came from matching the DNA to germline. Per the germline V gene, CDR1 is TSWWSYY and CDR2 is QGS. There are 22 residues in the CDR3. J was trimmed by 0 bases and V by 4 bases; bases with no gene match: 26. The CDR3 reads CALGALGGFLTWEKPYTDKLIF. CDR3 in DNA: TGTGCTCTTGGGGCCCTCGGAGGCTTCCTAACGTGGGAGAAGCCTTACACCGATAAACTCATCTTT.

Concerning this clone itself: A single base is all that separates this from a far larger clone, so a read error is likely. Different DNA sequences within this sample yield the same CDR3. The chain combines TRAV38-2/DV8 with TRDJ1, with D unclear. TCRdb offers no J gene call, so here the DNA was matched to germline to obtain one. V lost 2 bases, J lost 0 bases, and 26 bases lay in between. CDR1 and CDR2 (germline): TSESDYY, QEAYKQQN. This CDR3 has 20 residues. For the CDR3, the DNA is TGTGCTTATAGGAGGGTTTCCCCCTCCGAAGGGCCTCGGTACACCGATAAACTCATCTTT. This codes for CAYRRVSPSEGPRYTDKLIF.

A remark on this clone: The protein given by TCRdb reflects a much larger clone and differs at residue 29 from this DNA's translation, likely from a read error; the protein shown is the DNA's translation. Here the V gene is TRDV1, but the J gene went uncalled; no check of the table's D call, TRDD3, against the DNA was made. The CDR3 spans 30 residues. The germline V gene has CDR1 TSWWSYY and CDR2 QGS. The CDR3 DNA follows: TGTGCTCTTGGGGAACCACGGTCGATTCCTTTTTCCTACGTTTTTTTACTGGGGGACGCTCCTATGTGTCGACCCGATAAACTCACCTTT. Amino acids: CALGEPRSIPFSYVFLLGDAPMCRPDKLTF.

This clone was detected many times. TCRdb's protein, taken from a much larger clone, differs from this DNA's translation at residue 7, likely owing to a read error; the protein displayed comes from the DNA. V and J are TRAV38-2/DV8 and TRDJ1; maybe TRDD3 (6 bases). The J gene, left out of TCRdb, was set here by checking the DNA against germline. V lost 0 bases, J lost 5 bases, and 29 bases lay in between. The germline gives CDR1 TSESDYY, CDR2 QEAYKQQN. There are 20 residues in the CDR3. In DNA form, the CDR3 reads TGTGCTTATAGGAGCGGCATTGCTTTCCGAGTCGGGGATCGCAGGGATAAACTCATCTTT. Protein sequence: CAYRSGIAFRVGDRRDKLIF.

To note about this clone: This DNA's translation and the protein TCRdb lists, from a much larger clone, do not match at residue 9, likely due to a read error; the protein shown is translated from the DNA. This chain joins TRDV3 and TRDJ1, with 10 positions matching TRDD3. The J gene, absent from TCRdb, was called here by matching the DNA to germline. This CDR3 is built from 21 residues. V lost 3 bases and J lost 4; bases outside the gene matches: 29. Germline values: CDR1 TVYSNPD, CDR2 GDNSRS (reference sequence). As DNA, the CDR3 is TGTGCCTTCCTTCCCTCCTCCTTCATGCTGGGGGATATCGCGGGAAACGATAAACTCATCTTT. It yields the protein CAFLPSSFMLGDIAGNDKLIF.

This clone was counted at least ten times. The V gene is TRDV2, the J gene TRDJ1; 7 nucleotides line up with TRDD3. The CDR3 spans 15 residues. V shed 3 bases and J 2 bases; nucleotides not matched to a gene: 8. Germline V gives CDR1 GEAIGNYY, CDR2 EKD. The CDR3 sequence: CACDEVGELTDKLIF. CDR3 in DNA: TGTGCCTGTGACGAAGTGGGGGAGTTAACCGATAAACTCATCTTT.

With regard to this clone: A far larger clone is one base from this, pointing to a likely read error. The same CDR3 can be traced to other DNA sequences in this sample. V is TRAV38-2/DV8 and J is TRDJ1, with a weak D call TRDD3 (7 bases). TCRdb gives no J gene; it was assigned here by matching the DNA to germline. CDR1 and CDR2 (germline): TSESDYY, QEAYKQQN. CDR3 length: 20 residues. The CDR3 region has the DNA TGTGCTTATTGGCGGATTTCCTATCTGGGGGCCCCGGGCAACACCGACAAACTCATCTTT. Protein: CAYWRISYLGAPGNTDKLIF.

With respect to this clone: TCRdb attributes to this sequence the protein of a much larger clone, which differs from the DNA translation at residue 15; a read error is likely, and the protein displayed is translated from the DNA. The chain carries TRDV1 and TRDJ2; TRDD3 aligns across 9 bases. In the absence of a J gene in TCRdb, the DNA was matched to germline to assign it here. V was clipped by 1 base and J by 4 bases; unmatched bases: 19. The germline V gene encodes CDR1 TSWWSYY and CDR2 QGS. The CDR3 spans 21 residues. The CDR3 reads CALGEPQFFTGGRYWTAQLFF. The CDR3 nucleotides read TGTGCTCTTGGGGAACCACAGTTTTTCACTGGGGGACGTTATTGGACAGCACAACTCTTCTTT.

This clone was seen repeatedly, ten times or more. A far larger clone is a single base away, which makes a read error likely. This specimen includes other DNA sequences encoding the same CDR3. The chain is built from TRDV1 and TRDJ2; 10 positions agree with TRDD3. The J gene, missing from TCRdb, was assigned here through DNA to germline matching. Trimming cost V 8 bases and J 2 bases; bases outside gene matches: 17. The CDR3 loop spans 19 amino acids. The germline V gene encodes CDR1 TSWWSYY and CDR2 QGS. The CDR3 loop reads CALFPTVGGYLALTAQLFF. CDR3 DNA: TGTGCTCTTTTTCCTACTGTTGGGGGATACTTAGCCTTGACAGCACAACTCTTCTTT.

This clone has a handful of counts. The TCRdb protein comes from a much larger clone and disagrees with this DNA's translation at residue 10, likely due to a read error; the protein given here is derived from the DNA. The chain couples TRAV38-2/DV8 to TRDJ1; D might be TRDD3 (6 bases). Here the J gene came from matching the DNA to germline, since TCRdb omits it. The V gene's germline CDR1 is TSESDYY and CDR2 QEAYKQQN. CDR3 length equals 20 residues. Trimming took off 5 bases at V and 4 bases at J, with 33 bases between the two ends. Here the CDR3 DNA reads TGTGCTTATAGTTCCCCCCTACTTGGGAGATACGCGGGCCAGAGCGATAAACTCATCTTT. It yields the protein CAYSSPLLGRYAGQSDKLIF.

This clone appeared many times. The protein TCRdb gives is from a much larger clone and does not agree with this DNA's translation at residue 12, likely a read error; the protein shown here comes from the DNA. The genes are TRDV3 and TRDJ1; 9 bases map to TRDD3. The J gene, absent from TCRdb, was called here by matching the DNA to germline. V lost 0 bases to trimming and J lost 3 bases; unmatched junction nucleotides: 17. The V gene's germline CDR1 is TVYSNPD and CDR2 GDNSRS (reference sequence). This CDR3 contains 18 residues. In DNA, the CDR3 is TGTGCCTTTAGGCACCTCCCGCCGTGGGGGATAGCTTCCGATAAACTCATCTTT. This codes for CAFRHLPPWGIASDKLIF.

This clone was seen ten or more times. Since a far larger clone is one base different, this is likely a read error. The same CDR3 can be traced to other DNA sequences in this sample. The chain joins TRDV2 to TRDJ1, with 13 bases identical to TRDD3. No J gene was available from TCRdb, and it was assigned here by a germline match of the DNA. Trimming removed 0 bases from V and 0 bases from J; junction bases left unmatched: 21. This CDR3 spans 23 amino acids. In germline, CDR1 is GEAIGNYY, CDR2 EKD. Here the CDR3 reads CACDTVKGQILGDTDRYTDKLIF. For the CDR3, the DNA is TGTGCCTGTGACACCGTAAAGGGTCAGATACTGGGGGATACGGACAGGTACACCGATAAACTCATCTTT.

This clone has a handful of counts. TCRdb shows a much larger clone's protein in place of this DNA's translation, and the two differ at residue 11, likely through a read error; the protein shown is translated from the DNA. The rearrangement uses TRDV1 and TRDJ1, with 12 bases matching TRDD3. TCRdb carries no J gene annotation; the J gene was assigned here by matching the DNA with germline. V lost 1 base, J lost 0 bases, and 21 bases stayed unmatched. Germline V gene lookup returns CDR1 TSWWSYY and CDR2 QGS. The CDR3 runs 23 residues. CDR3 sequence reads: CALGERTPPSPGGYAPYTDKLIF. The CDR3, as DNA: TGTGCTCTTGGGGAACGGACCCCGCCTTCGCCTGGGGGATACGCTCCCTACACCGATAAACTCATCTTT.

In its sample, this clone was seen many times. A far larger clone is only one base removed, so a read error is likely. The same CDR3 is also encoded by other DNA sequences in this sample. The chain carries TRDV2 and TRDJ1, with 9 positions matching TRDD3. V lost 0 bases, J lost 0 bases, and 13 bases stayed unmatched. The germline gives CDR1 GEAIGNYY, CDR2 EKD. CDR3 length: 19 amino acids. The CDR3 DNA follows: TGTGCCTGTGACACCGTTTCCGGGGGATACTCCGGGTACACCGATAAACTCATCTTT. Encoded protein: CACDTVSGGYSGYTDKLIF.

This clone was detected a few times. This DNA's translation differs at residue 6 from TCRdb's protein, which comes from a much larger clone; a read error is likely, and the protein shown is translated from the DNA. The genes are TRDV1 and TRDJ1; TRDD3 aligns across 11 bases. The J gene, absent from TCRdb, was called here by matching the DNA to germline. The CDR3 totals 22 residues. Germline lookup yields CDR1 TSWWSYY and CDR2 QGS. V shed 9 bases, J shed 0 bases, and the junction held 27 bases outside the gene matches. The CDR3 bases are TGTGCTCTCAGTAAGCACCGCAACTGGGGGATAACTTTGGGATTGTACACCGATAAACTCATCTTT. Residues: CALSKHRNWGITLGLYTDKLIF.

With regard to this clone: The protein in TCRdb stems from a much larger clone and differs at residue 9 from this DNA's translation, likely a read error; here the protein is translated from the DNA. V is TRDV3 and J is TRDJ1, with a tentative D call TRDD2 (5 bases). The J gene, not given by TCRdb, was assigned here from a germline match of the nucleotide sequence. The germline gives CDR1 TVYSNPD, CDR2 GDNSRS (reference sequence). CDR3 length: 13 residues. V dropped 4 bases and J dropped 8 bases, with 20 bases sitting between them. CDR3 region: CASYMFPASKLIF. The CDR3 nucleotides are TGTGCCTCCTACATGTTTCCTGCCTCCAAACTCATCTTT.

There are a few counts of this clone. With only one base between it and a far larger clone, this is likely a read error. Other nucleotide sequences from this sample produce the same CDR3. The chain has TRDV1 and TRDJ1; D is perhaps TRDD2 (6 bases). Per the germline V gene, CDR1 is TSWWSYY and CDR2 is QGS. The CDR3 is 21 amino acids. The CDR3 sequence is CALGELHLYWSFPCRIDKLIF. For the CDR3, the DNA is TGTGCTCTCGGGGAACTCCATCTCTACTGGTCCTTCCCTTGTAGGATCGATAAACTCATCTTT.

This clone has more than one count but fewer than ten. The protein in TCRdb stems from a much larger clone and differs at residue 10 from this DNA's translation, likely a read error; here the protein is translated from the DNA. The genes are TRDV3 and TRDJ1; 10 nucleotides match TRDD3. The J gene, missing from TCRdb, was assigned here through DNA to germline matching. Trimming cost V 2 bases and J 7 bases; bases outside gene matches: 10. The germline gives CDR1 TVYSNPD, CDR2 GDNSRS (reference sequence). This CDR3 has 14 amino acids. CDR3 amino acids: CAFFGGYAWGKLIF. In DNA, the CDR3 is TGTGCCTTTTTCGGGGGATACGCGTGGGGTAAACTCATCTTT.

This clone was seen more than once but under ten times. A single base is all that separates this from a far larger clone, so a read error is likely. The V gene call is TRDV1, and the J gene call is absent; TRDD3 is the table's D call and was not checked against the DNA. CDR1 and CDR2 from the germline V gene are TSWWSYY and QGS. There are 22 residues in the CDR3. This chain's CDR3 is CALGGSQGPSHWGIPYTDKLIF. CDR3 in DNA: TGTGCTCTTGGGGGATCCCAGGGCCCGTCCCACTGGGGGATACCGTACACCGATAAGCTCATCTTT.

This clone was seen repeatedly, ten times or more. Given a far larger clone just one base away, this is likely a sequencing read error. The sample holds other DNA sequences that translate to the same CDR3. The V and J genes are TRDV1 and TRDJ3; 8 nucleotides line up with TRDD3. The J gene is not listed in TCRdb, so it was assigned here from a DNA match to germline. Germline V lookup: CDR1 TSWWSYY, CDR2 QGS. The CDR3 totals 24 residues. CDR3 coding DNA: TGTGCTCTTGGAGAACCGGTCCTTCAAACTGGGGGCCAGATCAACTCCTGGGACACCCGACAGATGTTTTTC. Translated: CALGEPVLQTGGQINSWDTRQMFF.